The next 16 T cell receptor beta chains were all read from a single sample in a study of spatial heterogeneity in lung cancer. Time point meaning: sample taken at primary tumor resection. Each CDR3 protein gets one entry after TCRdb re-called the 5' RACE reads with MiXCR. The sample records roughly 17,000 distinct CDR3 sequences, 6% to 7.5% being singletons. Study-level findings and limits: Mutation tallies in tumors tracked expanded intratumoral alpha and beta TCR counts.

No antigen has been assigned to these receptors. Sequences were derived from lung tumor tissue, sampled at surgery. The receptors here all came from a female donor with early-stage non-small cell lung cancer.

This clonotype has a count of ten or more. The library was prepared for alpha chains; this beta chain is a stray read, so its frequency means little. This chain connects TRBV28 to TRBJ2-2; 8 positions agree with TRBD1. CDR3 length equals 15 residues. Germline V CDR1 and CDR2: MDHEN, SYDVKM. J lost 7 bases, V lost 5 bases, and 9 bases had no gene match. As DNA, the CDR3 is TGTGCCAGCAGTCCCCCGACAGGGGATCACGGGGAGCTGTTTTTT. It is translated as CASSPPTGDHGELFF.

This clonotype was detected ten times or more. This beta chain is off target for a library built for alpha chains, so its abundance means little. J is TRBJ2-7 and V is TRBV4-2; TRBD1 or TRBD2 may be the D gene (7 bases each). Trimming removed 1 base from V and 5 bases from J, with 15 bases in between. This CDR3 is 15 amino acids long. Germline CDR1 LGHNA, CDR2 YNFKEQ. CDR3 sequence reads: CASSQVGGGADEQYF. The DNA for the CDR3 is TGTGCCAGCAGCCAAGTGGGAGGGGGCGCGGACGAGCAGTACTTC.

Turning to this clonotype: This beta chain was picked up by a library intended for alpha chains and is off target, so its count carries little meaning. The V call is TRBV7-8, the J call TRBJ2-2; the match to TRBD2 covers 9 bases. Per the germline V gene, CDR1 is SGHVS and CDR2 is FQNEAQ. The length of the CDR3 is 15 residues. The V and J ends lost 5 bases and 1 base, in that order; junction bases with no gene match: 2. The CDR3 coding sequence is TGTGCCAGCAGCATTAGCGGGGGGAACACCGGGGAGCTGTTTTTT. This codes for CASSISGGNTGELFF.

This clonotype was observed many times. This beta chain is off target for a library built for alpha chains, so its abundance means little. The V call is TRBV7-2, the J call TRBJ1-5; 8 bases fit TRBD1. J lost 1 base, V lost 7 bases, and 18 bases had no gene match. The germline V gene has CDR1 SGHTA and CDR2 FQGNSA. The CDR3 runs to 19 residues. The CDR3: CASTIPGQATLGSNQPQHF. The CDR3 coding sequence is TGTGCCAGCACCATTCCGGGACAGGCGACCCTGGGGAGCAATCAGCCCCAGCATTTT.

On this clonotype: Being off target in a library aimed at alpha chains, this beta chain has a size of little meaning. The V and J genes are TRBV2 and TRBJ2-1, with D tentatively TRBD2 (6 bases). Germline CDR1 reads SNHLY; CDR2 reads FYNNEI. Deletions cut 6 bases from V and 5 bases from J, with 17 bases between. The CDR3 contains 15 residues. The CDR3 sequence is CASRFGREHHNEQFF. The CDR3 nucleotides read TGTGCCAGCAGGTTTGGACGGGAGCACCACAATGAGCAGTTCTTC.

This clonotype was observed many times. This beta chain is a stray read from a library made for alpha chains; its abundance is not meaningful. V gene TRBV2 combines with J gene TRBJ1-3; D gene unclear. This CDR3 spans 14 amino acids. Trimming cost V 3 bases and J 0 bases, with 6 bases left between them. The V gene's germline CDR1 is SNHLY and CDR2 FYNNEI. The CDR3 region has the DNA TGTGCCAGCAGTGACAGAACCTCTGGAAACACCATATATTTT. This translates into CASSDRTSGNTIYF.

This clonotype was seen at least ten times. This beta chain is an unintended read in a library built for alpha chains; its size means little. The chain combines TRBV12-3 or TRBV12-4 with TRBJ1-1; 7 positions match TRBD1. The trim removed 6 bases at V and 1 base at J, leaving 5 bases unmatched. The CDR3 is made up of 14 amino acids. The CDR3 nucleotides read TGTGCCAGCAGGTCGACAGGGCCGAACACTGAAGCTTTCTTT. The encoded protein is CASRSTGPNTEAFF.

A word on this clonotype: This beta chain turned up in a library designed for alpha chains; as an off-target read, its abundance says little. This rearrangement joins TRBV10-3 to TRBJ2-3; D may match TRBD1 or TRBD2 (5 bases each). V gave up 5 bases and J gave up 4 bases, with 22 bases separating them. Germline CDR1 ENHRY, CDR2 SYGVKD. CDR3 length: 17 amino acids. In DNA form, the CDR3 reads TGTGCCATCAGTCCATGGGGCACGGGAAGAGGGGCAGATACGCAGTATTTT. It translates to CAISPWGTGRGADTQYF.

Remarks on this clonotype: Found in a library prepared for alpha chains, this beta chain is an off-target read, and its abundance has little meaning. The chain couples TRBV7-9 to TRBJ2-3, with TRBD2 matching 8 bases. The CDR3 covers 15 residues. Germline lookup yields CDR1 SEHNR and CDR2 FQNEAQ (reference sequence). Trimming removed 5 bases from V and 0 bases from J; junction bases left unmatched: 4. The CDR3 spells CASSPRTSSTDTQYF. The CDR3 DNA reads TGTGCCAGCAGCCCCCGGACTAGCAGCACAGATACGCAGTATTTT.

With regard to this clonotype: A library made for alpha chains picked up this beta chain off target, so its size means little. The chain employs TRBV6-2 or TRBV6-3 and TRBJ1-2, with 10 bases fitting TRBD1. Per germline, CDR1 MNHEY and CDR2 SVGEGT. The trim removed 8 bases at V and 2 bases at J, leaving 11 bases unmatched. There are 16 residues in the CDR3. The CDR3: CASSHIPDRGNYGYTF. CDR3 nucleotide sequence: TGTGCCAGCTCCCACATCCCGGACAGGGGGAACTATGGCTACACCTTC.

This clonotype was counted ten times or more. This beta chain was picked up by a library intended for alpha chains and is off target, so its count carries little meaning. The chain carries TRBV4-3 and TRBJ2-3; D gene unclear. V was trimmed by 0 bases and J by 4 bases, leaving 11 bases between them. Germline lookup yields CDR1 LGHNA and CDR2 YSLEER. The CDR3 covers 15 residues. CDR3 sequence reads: CASSQDGVYADTQYF. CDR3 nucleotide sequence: TGCGCCAGCAGCCAAGATGGCGTTTACGCAGATACGCAGTATTTT.

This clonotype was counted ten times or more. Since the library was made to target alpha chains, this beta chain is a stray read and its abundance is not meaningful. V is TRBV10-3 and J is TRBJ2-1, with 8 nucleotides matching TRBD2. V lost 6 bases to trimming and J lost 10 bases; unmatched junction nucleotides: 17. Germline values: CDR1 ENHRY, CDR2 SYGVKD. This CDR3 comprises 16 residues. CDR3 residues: CAIRDGGGHRSMEQFF. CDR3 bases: TGTGCCATCAGAGACGGGGGGGGACATAGAAGTATGGAGCAGTTCTTC.

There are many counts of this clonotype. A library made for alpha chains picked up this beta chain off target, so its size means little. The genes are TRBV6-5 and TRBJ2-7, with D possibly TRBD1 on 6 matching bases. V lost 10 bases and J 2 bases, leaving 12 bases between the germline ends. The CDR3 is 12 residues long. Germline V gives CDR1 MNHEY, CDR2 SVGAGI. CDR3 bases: TGTGCCACCCGGGACACTACCTACGAGCAGTACTTC. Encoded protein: CATRDTTYEQYF.

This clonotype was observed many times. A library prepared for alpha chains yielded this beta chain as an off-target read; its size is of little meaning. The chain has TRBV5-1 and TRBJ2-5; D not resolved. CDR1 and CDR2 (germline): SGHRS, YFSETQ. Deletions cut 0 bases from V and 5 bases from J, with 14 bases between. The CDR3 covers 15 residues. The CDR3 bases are TGCGCCAGCAGCTTGGGCACCCACTCACAGGAGACCCAGTACTTC. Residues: CASSLGTHSQETQYF.

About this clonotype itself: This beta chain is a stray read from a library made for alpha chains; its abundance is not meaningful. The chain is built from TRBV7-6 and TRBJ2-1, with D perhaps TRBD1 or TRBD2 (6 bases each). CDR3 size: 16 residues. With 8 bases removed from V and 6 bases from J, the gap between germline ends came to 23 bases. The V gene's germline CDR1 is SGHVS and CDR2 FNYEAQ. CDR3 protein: CASSTAAGTKGNEQFF. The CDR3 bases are TGTGCCAGCTCCACGGCGGCGGGGACAAAGGGCAATGAGCAGTTCTTC.

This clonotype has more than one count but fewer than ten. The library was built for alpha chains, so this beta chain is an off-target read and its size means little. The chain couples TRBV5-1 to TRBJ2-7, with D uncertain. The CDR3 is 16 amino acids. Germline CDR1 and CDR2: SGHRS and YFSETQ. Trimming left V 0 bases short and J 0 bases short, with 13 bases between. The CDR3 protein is CASSLASSGHSYEQYF. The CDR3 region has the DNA TGCGCCAGCAGCTTGGCCTCAAGTGGCCACTCCTACGAGCAGTACTTC.